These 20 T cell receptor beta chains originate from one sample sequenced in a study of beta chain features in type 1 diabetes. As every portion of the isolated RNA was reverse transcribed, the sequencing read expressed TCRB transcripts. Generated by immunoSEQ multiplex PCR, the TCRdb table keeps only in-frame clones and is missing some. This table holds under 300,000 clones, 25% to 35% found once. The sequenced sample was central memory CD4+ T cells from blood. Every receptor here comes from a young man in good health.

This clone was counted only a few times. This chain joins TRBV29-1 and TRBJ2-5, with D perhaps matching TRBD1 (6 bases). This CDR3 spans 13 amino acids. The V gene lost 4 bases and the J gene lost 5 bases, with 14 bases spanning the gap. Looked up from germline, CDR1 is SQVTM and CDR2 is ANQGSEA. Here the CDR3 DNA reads TGCAGCGTTGCGATGGGGGCCTGGGAGACCCAGTACTTC. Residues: CSVAMGAWETQYF.

CDR3 amino acids: CASSRGTYLYEQYF. Written as DNA, the CDR3 is TGTGCCAGCAGTCGCGGGACATACCTCTACGAGCAGTACTTC. The rearrangement joins TRBV27 to TRBJ2-7; D tentatively fits TRBD1 or TRBD2 (6 bases each). The CDR3 is made up of 14 amino acids. The ends were cut back, 5 bases at V and 3 bases at J, with 14 bases in the middle. Germline V lookup: CDR1 MNHEY, CDR2 SMNVEV (reference sequence).

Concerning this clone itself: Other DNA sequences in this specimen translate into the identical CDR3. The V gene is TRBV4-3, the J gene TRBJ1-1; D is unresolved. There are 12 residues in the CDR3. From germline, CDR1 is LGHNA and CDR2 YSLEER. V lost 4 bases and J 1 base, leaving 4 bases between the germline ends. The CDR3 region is CASSLGNTEAFF. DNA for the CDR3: TGCGCCAGCAGCCTCGGGAACACTGAAGCTTTCTTT.

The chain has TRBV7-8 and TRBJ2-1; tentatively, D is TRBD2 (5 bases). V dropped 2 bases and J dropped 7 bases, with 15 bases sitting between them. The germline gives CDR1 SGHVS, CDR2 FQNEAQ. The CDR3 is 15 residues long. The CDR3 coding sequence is TGTGCCAGCAGCTTACGTGAGGGCCTCGAGAATGAGCAGTTCTTC. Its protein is CASSLREGLENEQFF.

CDR3: CASIVAGSSQEWKTQYF. The CDR3 DNA is TGTGCCAGCATTGTGGCAGGGTCAAGCCAAGAATGGAAGACCCAGTACTTC. This sequence joins TRBV2 and TRBJ2-5; a possible D gene is TRBD1 (5 bases). V lost 7 bases, J lost 6 bases, and 27 bases lay in between. CDR1 and CDR2 from the germline V gene are SNHLY and FYNNEI. The CDR3 has 17 residues.

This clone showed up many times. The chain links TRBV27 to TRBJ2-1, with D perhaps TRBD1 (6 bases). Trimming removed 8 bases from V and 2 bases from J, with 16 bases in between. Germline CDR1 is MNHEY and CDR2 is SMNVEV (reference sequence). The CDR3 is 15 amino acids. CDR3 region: CASRLPGQPYNEQFF. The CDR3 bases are TGTGCCAGCCGATTACCGGGACAACCCTACAATGAGCAGTTCTTC.

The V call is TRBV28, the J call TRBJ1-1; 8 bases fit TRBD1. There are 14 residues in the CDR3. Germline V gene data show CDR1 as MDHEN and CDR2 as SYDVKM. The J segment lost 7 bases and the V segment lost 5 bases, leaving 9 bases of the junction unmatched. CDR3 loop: CASSIKTGVYEAFF. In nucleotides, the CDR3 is TGTGCCAGCAGTATAAAGACAGGGGTCTATGAAGCTTTCTTT.

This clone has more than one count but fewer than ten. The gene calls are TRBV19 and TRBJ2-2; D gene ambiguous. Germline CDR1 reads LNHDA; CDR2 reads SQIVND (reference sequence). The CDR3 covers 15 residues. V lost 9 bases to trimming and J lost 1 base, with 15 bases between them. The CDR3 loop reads CASTMPTVNTGELFF. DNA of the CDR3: TGTGCCAGCACCATGCCCACGGTGAACACCGGGGAGCTGTTTTTT.

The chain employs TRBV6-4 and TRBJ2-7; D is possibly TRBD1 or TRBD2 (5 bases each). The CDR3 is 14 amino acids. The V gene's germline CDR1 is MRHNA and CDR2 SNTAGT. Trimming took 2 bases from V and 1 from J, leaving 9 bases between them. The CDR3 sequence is CASSDGDGSYEQYF. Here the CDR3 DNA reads TGTGCCAGCAGTGACGGGGACGGATCCTACGAGCAGTACTTC.

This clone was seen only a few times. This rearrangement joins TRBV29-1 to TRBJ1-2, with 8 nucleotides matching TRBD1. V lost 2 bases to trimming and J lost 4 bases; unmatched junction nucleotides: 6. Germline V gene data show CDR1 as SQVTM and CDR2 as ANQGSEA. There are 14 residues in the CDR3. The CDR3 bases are TGCAGCGTTGAAAGGCCAGGGGGCCGCTATGGCTACACCTTC. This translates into CSVERPGGRYGYTF.

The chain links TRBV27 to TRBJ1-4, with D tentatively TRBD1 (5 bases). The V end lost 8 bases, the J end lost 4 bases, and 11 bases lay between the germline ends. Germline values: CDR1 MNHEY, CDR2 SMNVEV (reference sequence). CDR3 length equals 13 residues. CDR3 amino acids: CASRQLSNEKLFF. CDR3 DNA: TGTGCCAGCCGACAGCTTAGTAATGAAAAACTGTTTTTT.

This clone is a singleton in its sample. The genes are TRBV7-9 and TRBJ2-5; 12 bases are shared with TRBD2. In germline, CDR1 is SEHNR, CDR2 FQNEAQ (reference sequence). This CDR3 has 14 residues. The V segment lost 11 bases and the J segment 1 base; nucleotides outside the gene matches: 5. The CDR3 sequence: CAGGTSGSQETQYF. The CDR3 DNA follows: TGTGCCGGGGGGACTAGCGGGTCCCAAGAGACCCAGTACTTC.

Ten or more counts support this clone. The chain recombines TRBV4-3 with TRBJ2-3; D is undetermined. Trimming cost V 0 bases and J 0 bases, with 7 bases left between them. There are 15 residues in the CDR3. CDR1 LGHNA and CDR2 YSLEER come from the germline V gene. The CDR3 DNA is TGCGCCAGCAGCCAAGATGGCTTCAGCACAGATACGCAGTATTTT. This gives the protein CASSQDGFSTDTQYF.

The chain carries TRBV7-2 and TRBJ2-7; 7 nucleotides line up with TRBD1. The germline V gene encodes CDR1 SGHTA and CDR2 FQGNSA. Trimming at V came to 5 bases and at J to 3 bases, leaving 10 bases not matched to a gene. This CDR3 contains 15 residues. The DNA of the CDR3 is TGTGCCAGCAGCGCCCCGGGACAGCTTCACTACGAGCAGTACTTC. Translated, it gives CASSAPGQLHYEQYF.

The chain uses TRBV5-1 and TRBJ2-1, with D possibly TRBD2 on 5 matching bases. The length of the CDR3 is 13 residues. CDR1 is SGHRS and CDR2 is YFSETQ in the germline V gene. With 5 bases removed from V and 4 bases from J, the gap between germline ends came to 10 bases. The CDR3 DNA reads TGCGCCAGCAGAGTTAGCGAGTACAATGAGCAGTTCTTC. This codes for CASRVSEYNEQFF.

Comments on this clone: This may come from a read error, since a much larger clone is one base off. In DNA form, the CDR3 reads TGTGCCAGCAGCTTAGTCTACGAGCAGTACTTC. Its protein product is CASSLVYEQYF. This chain links TRBV7-8 with TRBJ2-7; D gene uncertain. The germline V gene has CDR1 SGHVS and CDR2 FQNEAQ. Trimming removed 1 base from V and 3 bases from J, with 1 base in between. The CDR3 sequence is 11 residues long. Full variable domain (rest looked up from reference TRBV7-8 and TRBJ2-7): GAGVSQSPRYKVAKRGQDVALRCDPISGHVSLFWYQQALGQGPEFLTYFQNEAQLDKSGLPSDRFFAERPEGSVSTLKIQRTQQEDSAVYLCASSLVYEQYFGPGTRLTVT.

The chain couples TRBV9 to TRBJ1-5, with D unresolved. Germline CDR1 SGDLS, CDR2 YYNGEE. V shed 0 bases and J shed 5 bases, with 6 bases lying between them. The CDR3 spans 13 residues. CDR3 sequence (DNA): TGTGCCAGCAGCGTAGATGACGATCAGCCCCAGCATTTT. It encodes CASSVDDDQPQHF.

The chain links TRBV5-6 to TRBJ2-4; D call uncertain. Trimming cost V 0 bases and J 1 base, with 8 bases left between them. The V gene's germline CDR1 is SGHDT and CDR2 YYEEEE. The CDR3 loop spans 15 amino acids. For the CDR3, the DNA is TGTGCCAGCAGCTTGGGAGGAACGGCCAAAAACATTCAGTACTTC. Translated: CASSLGGTAKNIQYF.

For the CDR3, the DNA is TGTGCCAGCAGTGGACAGGGGGAGACGTCCTACGAGCAGTACTTC. Protein sequence: CASSGQGETSYEQYF. V is TRBV2 and J is TRBJ2-7, with TRBD1 identical over 9 bases. CDR3 length: 15 residues. Germline V CDR1 and CDR2: SNHLY, FYNNEI. The junction had 5 bases not matched to a gene; V was cut back by 4 bases and J by 1 base.

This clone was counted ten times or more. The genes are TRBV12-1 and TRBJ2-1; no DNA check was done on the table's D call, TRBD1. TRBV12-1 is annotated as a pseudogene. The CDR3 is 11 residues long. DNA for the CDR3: TGTGCCAGCAGCTTAGGGGTCGAGCAGTTCTTC. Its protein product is CASSLGVEQFF.